Described below is a single TCR beta chain sequence and its context. In each sample, at least 6 million PBMCs were isolated. A second about 7 to 12 cycle PCR used barcoded and J-beta primers. All cDNA molecules were each tagged by a template-switch adaptor with 12 random nucleotides. Using its own MiXCR run on the 5' RACE reads, TCRdb lists one record per CDR3 protein. The sample lists some 900,000 distinct CDR3 sequences; about 30% were seen once. This entry is derived from a study of blood T cells in healthy people across ages. CDR1 and CDR2 (germline): SGHTA, FQGNSA. CDR3 length equals 12 residues. V shed 0 bases and J shed 12 bases, with 9 bases lying between them.

V is TRBV7-2 and J is TRBJ2-1; D unclear. Sequenced material: blood. This TCR came from a woman older than 75 in good health. CDR3 amino acids: CASSLAVRSQFF. The CDR3 DNA is TGTGCCAGCAGCTTAGCCGTCAGGTCGCAGTTCTTC.